These 15 T cell receptor beta chains originate from one sample sequenced in a study of blood T cells in healthy people across ages. Primed by a sample-barcoded 5' primer and a J-beta primer mix, a second PCR proceeded for roughly 7 to 11 cycles. MiXCR, run by TCRdb on the 5' RACE reads, gives a single entry per CDR3 protein. The sample has under 950,000 distinct CDR3 sequences, roughly 20% seen once. Material for sequencing was blood. The receptors were gathered from a man aged 70-80 years in good health.

Only a few counts were recorded for this clonotype. V gene TRBV4-1 combines with J gene TRBJ1-5; no firm D call. Trimming pared 0 bases from V and 5 bases from J, leaving 8 bases between. The CDR3 sequence is 14 residues long. Germline V gives CDR1 MGHRA, CDR2 YSYEKL. The DNA of the CDR3 is TGCGCCAGCAGCCAAGAGAATCGGGATCAGCCCCAGCATTTT. Amino acids: CASSQENRDQPQHF.

V usage is TRBV3-1 and J usage is TRBJ2-3, with a possible D match to TRBD1 (6 bases). Trimming took off 4 bases at V and 6 bases at J, with 11 bases between the two ends. Looked up from germline, CDR1 is LGHDT and CDR2 is YNNKEL (reference sequence). The CDR3 has 13 amino acids. The CDR3 DNA follows: TGTGCCAGCAGCCGACAGGCGGGCGATACGCAGTATTTT. This gives the protein CASSRQAGDTQYF.

Only a few counts were recorded for this clonotype. This chain links TRBV7-9 with TRBJ2-3; D is possibly TRBD2 (5 bases). V was trimmed by 2 bases and J by 2 bases, leaving 8 bases between them. The CDR3 is 14 residues long. Germline loops: CDR1 SEHNR, CDR2 FQNEAQ (reference sequence). For the CDR3, the DNA is TGTGCCAGCAGCTTATACGGGGACACAGATACGCAGTATTTT. Translating it yields CASSLYGDTDTQYF.

This clonotype showed up just a few times. The chain uses TRBV6-6 and TRBJ1-4; D gene uncertain. The V end lost 6 bases, the J end lost 3 bases, and 14 bases lay between the germline ends. The CDR3 spans 15 residues. Germline assignment: CDR1 MNHNY and CDR2 SVGAGI (reference sequence). The CDR3 DNA sequence: TGTGCCAGCAGCCTTTCGGGTCCAGCTAATGAAAAACTGTTTTTT. Translating gives CASSLSGPANEKLFF.

This clonotype was seen at least ten times. The gene calls are TRBV12-3 or TRBV12-4 and TRBJ2-1; no definite D call. V lost 5 bases and J 8 bases, leaving 7 bases between the germline ends. The CDR3 contains 11 residues. CDR3 sequence: CASSPRDEQFF. The CDR3 region has the DNA TGTGCCAGCAGTCCCCGGGATGAGCAGTTCTTC.

This clonotype has a handful of counts. The V call is TRBV29-1, the J call TRBJ2-3, with D unresolved. Germline loops: CDR1 SQVTM, CDR2 ANQGSEA. V lost 7 bases and J 3 bases, leaving 11 bases between the germline ends. This CDR3 region has 12 residues. The CDR3 protein is CSARLETDTQYF. The DNA for the CDR3 is TGCAGCGCCCGCCTGGAAACAGATACGCAGTATTTT.

The chain carries TRBV7-9 and TRBJ1-4; the D is unclear. Trimming removed 5 bases from V and 0 bases from J, with 10 bases in between. CDR1 is SEHNR, CDR2 FQNEAQ, per germline (reference sequence). The CDR3 covers 15 residues. As DNA, the CDR3 is TGTGCCAGCAGCCCAAAACTCGCAACTAATGAAAAACTGTTTTTT. The encoded protein is CASSPKLATNEKLFF.

This clonotype was seen a handful of times. The chain has TRBV2 and TRBJ2-5; weak D call: TRBD2 (6 bases). The V gene's germline CDR1 is SNHLY and CDR2 FYNNEI. The V end lost 3 bases, the J end lost 2 bases, and 13 bases lay between the germline ends. The CDR3 loop spans 15 amino acids. The CDR3 DNA reads as TGTGCCAGCAGTGACCCAGGAGGGGTACAAGAGACCCAGTACTTC. Encoded protein: CASSDPGGVQETQYF. Combining the CDR3 with reference TRBV2 and TRBJ2-5 gives the whole variable domain EPEVTQTPSHQVTQMGQEVILRCVPISNHLYFYWYRQILGQKVEFLVSFYNNEISEKSEIFDDQFSVERPDGSNFTLKIRSTKLEDSAMYFCASSDPGGVQETQYFGPGTRLLVL.

The chain is built from TRBV5-1 and TRBJ2-3; D may be TRBD2 (7 bases). Deletions cut 0 bases from V and 2 bases from J, with 13 bases between. In germline, CDR1 is SGHRS, CDR2 YFSETQ. This CDR3 has 16 residues. The CDR3: CASSLDTGRVTDTQYF. The CDR3 region has the DNA TGCGCCAGCAGCTTGGATACAGGGAGGGTCACAGATACGCAGTATTTT.

This clonotype turned up a few times. J is TRBJ1-2 and V is TRBV20-1; 7 nucleotides match TRBD1. The ends lost 0 bases at V and 2 bases at J; junction bases unmatched: 6. This CDR3 is built from 15 residues. Per the germline V gene, CDR1 is DFQATT and CDR2 is SNEGSKA (reference sequence). The CDR3 here is CSAREQGRSNYGYTF. In DNA form, the CDR3 reads TGCAGTGCTAGAGAACAGGGGAGATCCAACTATGGCTACACCTTC.

The genes are TRBV6-5 and TRBJ2-2; D remains unclear. Germline CDR1 and CDR2: MNHEY and SVGAGI. V lost 0 bases and J lost 6, with 11 bases in between. The CDR3 runs to 15 residues. CDR3 nucleotide sequence: TGTGCCAGCAGTTACTCCCTACTCGGGCCCGGGGAGCTGTTTTTT. It yields the protein CASSYSLLGPGELFF.

This clonotype was counted a few times. CDR3 DNA: TGCAGTGCTAATAGGGGGGGACAGGCGATGGGGGAGCAGTACTTC. Amino acid sequence: CSANRGGQAMGEQYF. The chain links TRBV20-1 to TRBJ2-5, with TRBD1 as a possible D gene (8 bases). V dropped 4 bases and J dropped 11 bases, with 26 bases sitting between them. CDR1 and CDR2 (germline): DFQATT, SNEGSKA (reference sequence). This CDR3 comprises 15 residues.

The CDR3 DNA follows: TGTGCCAGCAGCCTGGGACAGGGAGTAGGGCTCCAACCCCAACGATTTGGCGCTTTCTTT. Its translation: CASSLGQGVGLQPQRFGAFF. This rearrangement joins TRBV7-2 to TRBJ1-1; TRBD1 aligns across 9 bases. V gave up 5 bases and J gave up 11 bases; unmatched junction bases: 30. In germline, CDR1 is SGHTA, CDR2 FQGNSA. The CDR3 totals 20 residues.

This clonotype was seen only once. The gene calls are TRBV12-3 or TRBV12-4 and TRBJ2-1; unclear D gene. The CDR3 runs to 13 residues. Between the trimmed V and J ends, which lost 7 bases and 6 bases, there was a span of 13 bases. The CDR3 spells CASKERQGNEQFF. The CDR3 DNA follows: TGTGCCAGCAAGGAGCGTCAAGGCAATGAGCAGTTCTTC.

The rearrangement links TRBV5-5 to TRBJ2-3; 14 bases are shared with TRBD2. The ends lost 3 bases at V and 6 bases at J; junction bases unmatched: 6. Germline V lookup: CDR1 SGHKS, CDR2 YYEKEE (reference sequence). The CDR3 contains 16 residues. Here the CDR3 reads CASSSGTSGRADTQYF. In DNA, the CDR3 is TGTGCCAGCAGCTCCGGGACTAGCGGGAGAGCGGATACGCAGTATTTT. The whole variable domain, filled in from reference TRBV5-5 and TRBJ2-3, reads DAGVTQSPTHLIKTRGQQVTLRCSPISGHKSVSWYQQVLGQGPQFIFQYYEKEERGRGNFPDRFSARQFPNYSSELNVNALLLGDSALYLCASSSGTSGRADTQYFGPGTRLTVL.